These 16 T cell receptor beta chains share one sample of origin, sequenced in a study of beta chain features in type 1 diabetes. Antigen specificity for these receptors is unknown. Study results and caveats: Shorter TCRB CDR3s, moderately but significantly so, were found in Type 1 diabetes patients in all four CD4+ subsets.

The authors reverse transcribed all of the isolated RNA, so sequencing captured expressed TCRB transcripts. Method: immunoSEQ multiplex PCR; TCRdb's copy keeps in-frame clones and lacks some. The table shows some 140,000 clones, with about 10% occurring only once. The sequenced material came from central memory CD4+ T cells from blood. Receptor source: a man aged 25-45 years with type 1 diabetes.

This clone was seen a few times. The V call is TRBV4-2, the J call TRBJ2-2; 7 nucleotides match TRBD2. Germline assignment: CDR1 LGHNA and CDR2 YNFKEQ. This CDR3 region has 15 residues. Trimming removed 1 base from V and 6 bases from J; junction bases left unmatched: 5. The CDR3, as DNA: TGTGCCAGCAGCCAAGGGACTAGAAAAGCCGGGGAGCTGTTTTTT. Translated: CASSQGTRKAGELFF.

This clone was found a few times. The rearrangement joins TRBV18 to TRBJ1-5; 8 nucleotides line up with TRBD1. Losses at the gene ends were 5 bases for V and 5 bases for J; bases not matched to a gene: 5. Germline V gene data show CDR1 as KGHSH and CDR2 as LQKENI. The CDR3 length is 14 residues. CDR3 DNA: TGTGCCAGCTCAAGCACAGGGGGGGATCAGCCCCAGCATTTT. It is translated as CASSSTGGDQPQHF. Full variable domain (missing parts from reference TRBV18 and TRBJ1-5): NAGVMQNPRHLVRRRGQEARLRCSPMKGHSHVYWYRQLPEEGLKFMVYLQKENIIDESGMPKERFSAEFPKEGPSILRIQQVVRGDSAAYFCASSSTGGDQPQHFGDGTRLSIL.

This clone was seen more than once but under ten times. The chain recombines TRBV18 with TRBJ1-1; D call uncertain. The CDR3 extends over 14 amino acids. V was cut by 3 bases and J by 4 bases, with 12 bases left in between. Per germline, CDR1 KGHSH and CDR2 LQKENI. This chain's CDR3 is CASSPASVGTEAFF. The CDR3 DNA reads TGTGCCAGCTCACCCGCATCAGTTGGCACTGAAGCTTTCTTT. Combining the CDR3 with reference TRBV18 and TRBJ1-1 gives the whole variable domain NAGVMQNPRHLVRRRGQEARLRCSPMKGHSHVYWYRQLPEEGLKFMVYLQKENIIDESGMPKERFSAEFPKEGPSILRIQQVVRGDSAAYFCASSPASVGTEAFFGQGTRLTVV.

In its sample, this clone was seen a few times. This chain connects TRBV29-1 to TRBJ1-1; D is undetermined. The CDR3 is made up of 13 amino acids. V lost 5 bases to trimming and J lost 0 bases, with 10 bases between them. The germline gives CDR1 SQVTM, CDR2 ANQGSEA. The CDR3, as DNA: TGCAGCGTTCGAGTTGATATGAACACTGAAGCTTTCTTT. Amino acid sequence: CSVRVDMNTEAFF.

This chain joins TRBV7-9 and TRBJ1-4; 10 bases are shared with TRBD1. V dropped 1 base and J dropped 6; count of bases not matched to a gene: 8. This CDR3 has 17 amino acids. CDR1 and CDR2 (germline): SEHNR, FQNEAQ (reference sequence). CDR3 region: CASSLGLTGTGDEKLFF. The DNA of the CDR3 is TGTGCCAGCAGCTTAGGCTTAACCGGGACAGGGGATGAAAAACTGTTTTTT.

The chain has TRBV6-1 and TRBJ2-1; 9 bases fit TRBD2. This CDR3 is 15 amino acids long. Germline CDR1 MNHNS, CDR2 SASEGT. CDR3: CAAGRAGGRGDEQFF. The DNA for the CDR3 is TGTGCTGCGGGTCGAGCGGGGGGCAGGGGGGATGAGCAGTTCTTC.

This clone was seen at least ten times. V and J are TRBV30 and TRBJ2-5; 9 positions match TRBD1. V lost 1 base and J lost 6; bases outside the gene matches: 6. Per germline, CDR1 GTSNPN and CDR2 SVGIG (reference sequence). The length of the CDR3 is 14 residues. CDR3 amino acids: CAWSAGTGRQTQYF. CDR3 sequence (DNA): TGTGCCTGGAGTGCGGGGACAGGGAGGCAGACCCAGTACTTC.

This clone was recorded a few times. Compared with germline, one end of the junction differs, possibly owing to a read error. The V gene is TRBV11-2, the J gene TRBJ2-3; TRBD2 matches at 7 bases. The CDR3 has 13 residues. Germline-derived CDR1 and CDR2 are SGHAT and FQNNGV. The CDR3 reads CASSRSGGDPQYF. In DNA form, the CDR3 reads TGTGCCAGCAGCCGTTCGGGGGGAGATCCGCAGTATTTT. The full variable domain, completed using reference TRBV11-2 and TRBJ2-3, is EAGVAQSPRYKIIEKRQSVAFWCNPISGHATLYWYQQILGQGPKLLIQFQNNGVVDDSQLPKDRFSAERLKGVDSTLKIQPAKLEDSAVYLCASSRSGGDPQYFGPGTRLTVL.

V gene TRBV2 combines with J gene TRBJ2-3, with D possibly TRBD2 on 7 matching bases. Germline V gene lookup returns CDR1 SNHLY and CDR2 FYNNEI. Trimming took 7 bases from V and 1 from J, leaving 12 bases between them. The CDR3 has 14 residues. CDR3 region: CASNRGAGTDTQYF. The CDR3 DNA reads TGTGCCAGCAACCGGGGGGCAGGCACAGATACGCAGTATTTT.

This clone was detected only a few times. This chain joins TRBV5-1 and TRBJ2-5, with D perhaps matching TRBD2 (6 bases). This CDR3 comprises 13 residues. CDR1 is SGHRS, CDR2 YFSETQ, per germline. Trimming stripped 4 bases from V and 4 bases from J, with 11 bases between. The DNA of the CDR3 is TGCGCCAGCAGCCAGGGACTGTCAGAGACCCAGTACTTC. This translates into CASSQGLSETQYF.

J is TRBJ1-5 and V is TRBV9; 11 bases map to TRBD1. Germline values: CDR1 SGDLS, CDR2 YYNGEE. Germline trimming cut 3 bases from V and 6 bases from J; bases unmatched to any gene: 8. The CDR3 covers 16 residues. The CDR3 region is CASSARTGGGSQPQHF. The CDR3 DNA sequence: TGTGCCAGCAGCGCCCGGACAGGGGGCGGGAGTCAGCCCCAGCATTTT.

This clone turned up a few times. This rearrangement joins TRBV19 to TRBJ2-1; 9 bases are shared with TRBD1. In germline, CDR1 is LNHDA, CDR2 SQIVND (reference sequence). The CDR3 totals 16 residues. Trimming removed 6 bases from V and 1 base from J; junction bases left unmatched: 7. The CDR3 spells CASRRDRAKSYNEQFF. DNA of the CDR3: TGTGCCAGTAGACGGGACAGGGCTAAATCCTACAATGAGCAGTTCTTC.

The rearrangement joins TRBV4-2 to TRBJ2-1; 11 nucleotides match TRBD2. CDR1 is LGHNA, CDR2 YNFKEQ, per germline. The V and J ends lost 1 base and 8 bases, in that order; junction bases with no gene match: 7. The CDR3 has 16 amino acids. This chain's CDR3 is CASSQGSSGGRDEQFF. CDR3 DNA: TGTGCCAGCAGCCAAGGGTCTAGCGGGGGGAGGGATGAGCAGTTCTTC.

In its sample, this clone was seen a few times. The chain is built from TRBV5-6 and TRBJ1-6; no reliable D call. V was shortened by 1 base and J by 8 bases, with 10 bases between the two germline ends. Germline CDR1 SGHDT, CDR2 YYEEEE. The CDR3 consists of 14 residues. The CDR3 loop is CASSLKAEDSPLHF. CDR3 DNA: TGTGCCAGCAGCTTGAAGGCCGAGGATTCACCCCTCCACTTT.

This clone was found a few times. The chain employs TRBV6-6 and TRBJ2-2; 9 positions match TRBD1. V shed 6 bases, J shed 2 bases, and the junction held 7 bases outside the gene matches. In germline, CDR1 is MNHNY, CDR2 SVGAGI (reference sequence). This CDR3 has 16 residues. CDR3 coding DNA: TGTGCCAGCAGACTACAGGGGGCGAGTAACACCGGGGAGCTGTTTTTT. As protein: CASRLQGASNTGELFF.

This clone has just a few counts. Other nucleotide sequences from this sample produce the same CDR3. V and J are TRBV6-5 and TRBJ1-1; unclear D gene. Trimming left V 3 bases short and J 1 base short, with 6 bases between. The germline gives CDR1 MNHEY, CDR2 SVGAGI. The CDR3 loop spans 13 amino acids. The CDR3 bases are TGTGCCAGCAGTTATGGCAAGAACACTGAAGCTTTCTTT. It translates to CASSYGKNTEAFF.